This T cell receptor beta chain was captured by sequencing in a study of tumor-infiltrating lymphocytes in primary liver carcinoma (dated 2017 in TCRdb). Looking at the study overall: Of the five patients, three men and two women aged 30 to 69 years, four had hepatocellular carcinoma and one had combined HCC and intrahepatic cholangiocarcinoma. Tumors of the five patients were stage T1-T3 N0M0 with maximum diameters of roughly 4.2 to 11 cm. Each sample produced about 3.5 to 7.13 million productive TCRbeta reads, and read depth showed no significant difference between tissue types. The study combined TCRbeta repertoire sequencing, expression microarrays and whole-exome sequencing across five regions of each liver tumor, with adjacent normal tissue and blood. A total of 35 or so specimens from 5 patients, comprising approximately 25 tumor regions, 5 adjacent noncancerous liver tissues and 5 peripheral blood samples, were covered by TCRbeta repertoire sequencing. To link TCRbeta repertoire diversity with the local molecular phenotype, the 25 tumor region samples were profiled using Agilent mRNA microarrays. High reproducibility was observed for the technical replicate repertoires, with mean shared-clone rates around 0.89 and correlation coefficients above 0.95.

The CDR3 covers 14 residues, taking in both the cysteine and the phenylalanine. Only CDR3 DNA remains: 42 bases, in frame from the first base. In the germline V gene, CDR1 corresponds to SQVTM and CDR2 to ANQGSEA. About this clonotype: No cognate antigen has been identified for it. Mismatch with germline at one junction end may stem from a read error.

The paper as a whole reports these results and caveats: Comparison of CD4+ and CD8+ T cell repertoires was precluded by the use of bulk unsorted samples. Repertoire overlap was found to be higher between tumor regions (mean about 36%) than between tumor-adjacent (about 17%) or tumor-blood (around 15%) pairs, consistent with antigen-driven expansion. The top 250 clones accounted for a significantly greater share of the repertoire in tumors than in blood (p = 0.039). Because sequencing covered only the TCR beta chain and unpaired alpha chains were not captured, true repertoire diversity is likely underestimated. Only about 7.5-25% of top clones were present in all five regions of a tumor, suggesting spatial heterogeneity of tumor-infiltrating T cells. With just four to six patients in the study, the authors point out that the findings should be validated in a larger study.

TCRbeta-specific cDNA was reverse-transcribed from 500 ng total RNA using a constant-region primer and ProtoScript II reverse transcriptase. The TCRbeta libraries were prepared through three rounds of nested multiplex PCR following a slightly modified ARM-PCR procedure. The first two PCR rounds used multiplex TRBV1-TRBV30 forward primers with a Cbeta reverse primer, each for 10 cycles. Sample barcodes and Illumina adapters were added in a final 25-cycle PCR with Deep VentR polymerase. Amplicons of 200-500 bp were gel-purified with a QIAquick gel extraction kit before sequencing. TCRbeta amplicons were sequenced on an Illumina HiSeq 2500 with 250-bp paired-end reads. As for how the authors treated the data: Trimmomatic v0.33 was used to quality-trim the reads, and FLASH v1.2.11 was used to merge paired reads so that full CDR3 sequences could be recovered. MiGEC v1.2.1b assigned V, D and J germline segments to the rearranged TCRbeta sequences. Clonotype statistics and Shannon-Wiener diversity indices were computed with VDJtools v1.0.0. To cut down on sampling bias, every analysis after diversity analysis relied on just the 250 most abundant clonotypes from each sample. The public reads were reanalyzed by TCRdb: fastp trimming at Q25, MiXCR alignment, in-frame beta chains only. Each CDR3 protein gets just one entry, which takes the most common genes and DNA from the rows behind it. The V and J calls follow TCRdb's processing rather than the paper's. For this sample the table gives 95,000 to 100,000 distinct CDR3 sequences, of which about 70% were detected only once. Approximately 12% of the sample is held by the ten biggest clonotypes.

Total RNA and DNA were co-extracted from about 19-30 mg of bulk tissue with the AllPrep DNA/RNA mini kit, without cell sorting. Between late 2015 and early 2016, about 5 patients in China with histopathologically diagnosed primary liver carcinoma had their tumors surgically resected. At the time of sampling, the patients were treatment-naive and had chronic HBV infection. Each tumor was sampled at five spatially separated regions: the superior, inferior, left-lateral and right-lateral poles and the tumor centre. Histology showed that every tumor sample contained more than 80% viable tumor cells. Fresh tumor and adjacent tissue pieces were bisected; one half was stored in RNAlater at -80°C, the other sent for histology.

The V and J genes are TRBV29-1 and TRBJ2-3; the D segment may tentatively be TRBD1 or TRBD2, each giving 5 matched bases. The origin of this receptor is a woman aged 55-70 years with primary liver carcinoma and hepatitis B virus infection. Sequencing used liver tumor tissue from sampling region 2. The cell subset or site label for this specimen denotes: tumor region T2, inferior pole. The nucleotide sequence is TGCAGCGTGTCGGGGCGGTGGATCACAGATACACAGTATTTT. It specifies CSVSGRWITDTQYF.